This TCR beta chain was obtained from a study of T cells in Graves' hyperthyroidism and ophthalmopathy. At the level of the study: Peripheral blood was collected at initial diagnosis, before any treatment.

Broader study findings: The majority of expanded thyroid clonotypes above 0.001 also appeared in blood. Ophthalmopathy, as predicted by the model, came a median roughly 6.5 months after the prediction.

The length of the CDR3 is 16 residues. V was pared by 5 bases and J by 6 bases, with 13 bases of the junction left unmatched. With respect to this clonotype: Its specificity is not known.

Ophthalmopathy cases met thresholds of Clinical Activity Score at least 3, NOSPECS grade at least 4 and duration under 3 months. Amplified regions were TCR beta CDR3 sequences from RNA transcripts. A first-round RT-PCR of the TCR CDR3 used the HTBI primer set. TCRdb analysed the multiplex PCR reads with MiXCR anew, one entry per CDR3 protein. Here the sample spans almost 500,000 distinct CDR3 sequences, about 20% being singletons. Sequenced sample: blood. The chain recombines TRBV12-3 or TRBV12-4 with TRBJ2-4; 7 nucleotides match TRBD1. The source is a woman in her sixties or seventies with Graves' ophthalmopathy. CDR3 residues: CASSRMLGTEGNIQYF. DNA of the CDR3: TGTGCCAGCAGTCGTATGCTCGGGACAGAAGGAAACATTCAGTACTTC.